Each of the 25 T cell receptor beta chains below was sequenced from the same sample in a study of CD8 T cells in ankylosing spondylitis. No antigens are known for them. Study observations and caveats: Within ankylosing spondylitis blood, a TCR beta motif made up of several highly homologous variants appeared to be characteristic.

Each CDR3 protein is one row after TCRdb ran MiXCR on the 5' RACE reads. Of around 390,000 distinct CDR3 sequences detected, 20% to 25% appear once; the ten largest clones hold about 17%. Source material: blood, either unsorted or a sorted T cell fraction (not recorded which). The receptors stem from a male donor with ankylosing spondylitis.

This clonotype has at least ten counts. The chain has TRBV5-1 and TRBJ2-2; the D is unclear. The V gene's germline CDR1 is SGHRS and CDR2 YFSETQ. V lost 2 bases and J lost 0, with 8 bases in between. This CDR3 comprises 15 residues. The CDR3 DNA sequence: TGCGCCAGCAGCTTAGGCACGCCGAACACCGGGGAGCTGTTTTTT. It translates to CASSLGTPNTGELFF.

This chain uses TRBV4-3 with TRBJ2-7; perhaps D is TRBD1 or TRBD2 (6 bases each). From germline, CDR1 is LGHNA and CDR2 YSLEER. This CDR3 has 15 amino acids. V was shortened by 0 bases and J by 5 bases, with 14 bases between the two germline ends. Written as DNA, the CDR3 is TGCGCCAGCAGCCAAGAGGGGGCGGGATCAAACGAGCAGTACTTC. This translates into CASSQEGAGSNEQYF.

The rearrangement uses TRBV5-4 and TRBJ2-3; D may be TRBD1 (5 bases). The V end lost 3 bases, the J end lost 1 base, and 6 bases lay between the germline ends. There are 13 residues in the CDR3. Germline values: CDR1 SGHNT, CDR2 YYREEE (reference sequence). The CDR3 DNA reads TGTGCCAGCAGCTCACAGGGCACAGATACGCAGTATTTT. Protein product: CASSSQGTDTQYF.

The gene calls are TRBV20-1 and TRBJ2-2; D is possibly TRBD2 (5 bases). The germline CDR1 and CDR2 sequences are DFQATT and SNEGSKA (reference sequence). V lost 4 bases to trimming and J lost 0 bases, with 15 bases between them. This CDR3 has 16 residues. DNA of the CDR3: TGCAGTGCTACTTTAGCCGAGGGCTCGAACACCGGGGAGCTGTTTTTT. It is translated as CSATLAEGSNTGELFF.

The chain joins TRBV20-1 to TRBJ2-7; 7 bases line up with TRBD1. The germline gives CDR1 DFQATT, CDR2 SNEGSKA (reference sequence). The CDR3 is made up of 12 amino acids. V lost 8 bases and J lost 4; bases outside the gene matches: 8. This CDR3 is CSITGQSYEQYF. In DNA form, the CDR3 reads TGCAGTATAACGGGACAGTCTTACGAGCAGTACTTC.

This clonotype was seen only a few times. This chain joins TRBV12-3 or TRBV12-4 and TRBJ2-7, with D perhaps assigned TRBD1 or TRBD2 (5 bases each). This CDR3 is 14 amino acids long. Trimming took 3 bases from V and 3 from J, leaving 12 bases between them. Written as DNA, the CDR3 is TGTGCCAGCAGTTTTTCGTTGGGGGACTACGAGCAGTACTTC. Its translation is CASSFSLGDYEQYF.

The genes are TRBV28 and TRBJ2-2; D is undetermined. V was trimmed by 10 bases and J by 1 base, leaving 13 bases between them. CDR3 length: 14 residues. Germline V gene sequence: CDR1 MDHEN, CDR2 SYDVKM. CDR3 amino acids: CATKAFRNTGELFF. The CDR3 DNA follows: TGTGCCACCAAAGCCTTCCGGAACACCGGGGAGCTGTTTTTT.

This clonotype came up a few times. Here the CDR3 reads CASSLGTGYEEQYF. CDR3 in DNA: TGCGCCAGCAGCTTAGGGACAGGGTACGAAGAGCAGTACTTC. The genes are TRBV5-1 and TRBJ2-7, with TRBD1 identical over 9 bases. The CDR3 loop spans 14 amino acids. V was clipped by 2 bases and J by 7 bases; unmatched bases: 7. The germline gives CDR1 SGHRS, CDR2 YFSETQ. The full variable domain, its missing parts supplied by reference TRBV5-1 and TRBJ2-7, is KAGVTQTPRYLIKTRGQQVTLSCSPISGHRSVSWYQQTPGQGLQFLFEYFSETQRNKGNFPGRFSGRQFSNSRSEMNVSTLELGDSALYLCASSLGTGYEEQYFGPGTRLTVT.

This chain connects TRBV29-1 to TRBJ2-7, with 8 bases fitting TRBD2. Trimming took 5 bases from V and 6 from J; bases not matched to a gene: 6. The CDR3 extends over 12 amino acids. The germline V gene has CDR1 SQVTM and CDR2 ANQGSEA. CDR3 sequence reads: CSVRREASEQYF. CDR3 bases: TGCAGCGTTAGGCGGGAGGCGAGCGAGCAGTACTTC.

This clonotype was detected a few times. The chain employs TRBV11-3 and TRBJ2-2; D unclear. This CDR3 has 14 amino acids. Germline lookup yields CDR1 SGHNT and CDR2 YENEEA. Trimming stripped 5 bases from V and 3 bases from J, with 10 bases between. The CDR3 nucleotides read TGTGCCAGCAGCAGCTACTCTTACACCGGGGAGCTGTTTTTT. Its protein product is CASSSYSYTGELFF.

This clonotype has just a few counts. V gene TRBV9 combines with J gene TRBJ1-1; 8 nucleotides match TRBD1. Germline-derived CDR1 and CDR2 are SGDLS and YYNGEE. J was trimmed by 5 bases and V by 3 bases; bases with no gene match: 9. This CDR3 spans 15 amino acids. In nucleotides, the CDR3 is TGTGCCAGCAGCGCCATTCAGGGGGCCGGAACTGAAGCTTTCTTT. It codes for CASSAIQGAGTEAFF.

This clonotype occurred a few times. The chain employs TRBV7-2 and TRBJ2-4; no clear D gene. This CDR3 region has 15 residues. With 5 bases removed from V and 6 bases from J, the gap between germline ends came to 17 bases. Germline V CDR1 and CDR2: SGHTA, FQGNSA. As DNA, the CDR3 is TGTGCCAGCAGCCCCCCTACAGTAGGCGGAAACATTCAGTACTTC. Amino acid sequence: CASSPPTVGGNIQYF.

V is TRBV20-1 and J is TRBJ2-6; tentatively, D is TRBD2 (5 bases). From germline, CDR1 is DFQATT and CDR2 SNEGSKA (reference sequence). The length of the CDR3 is 15 residues. Trimming removed 6 bases from V and 2 bases from J, with 14 bases in between. The CDR3 spells CSATRQTPGANVLTF. The CDR3 DNA reads TGCAGTGCCACTAGACAAACCCCTGGGGCCAACGTCCTGACTTTC.

A few counts support this clonotype. This sequence joins TRBV2 and TRBJ2-7; D unclear. V was shortened by 6 bases and J by 6 bases, with 18 bases between the two germline ends. This CDR3 comprises 14 residues. Germline values: CDR1 SNHLY, CDR2 FYNNEI. CDR3 residues: CASRETSRVSEQYF. The CDR3 DNA follows: TGTGCCAGCAGGGAGACATCGCGAGTCTCCGAGCAGTACTTC.

The chain combines TRBV3-1 with TRBJ2-7; 9 positions match TRBD1. The CDR3 spans 15 residues. Losses at the gene ends were 2 bases for V and 6 bases for J; bases not matched to a gene: 8. Germline V gives CDR1 LGHDT, CDR2 YNNKEL (reference sequence). In DNA form, the CDR3 reads TGTGCCAGCAGCCAACAACAGGGGGCGCTTCTCGAGCAGTACTTC. Residues: CASSQQQGALLEQYF.

The chain recombines TRBV5-1 with TRBJ1-5; D gene unclear. This CDR3 has 16 amino acids. V was shortened by 2 bases and J by 2 bases, with 14 bases between the two germline ends. Germline CDR1 reads SGHRS; CDR2 reads YFSETQ. The DNA of the CDR3 is TGCGCCAGCAGCTTCTCCCCCCTCGACGGCAATCAGCCCCAGCATTTT. Translating it yields CASSFSPLDGNQPQHF. The complete variable domain, with remaining parts taken from reference TRBV5-1 and TRBJ1-5, reads KAGVTQTPRYLIKTRGQQVTLSCSPISGHRSVSWYQQTPGQGLQFLFEYFSETQRNKGNFPGRFSGRQFSNSRSEMNVSTLELGDSALYLCASSFSPLDGNQPQHFGDGTRLSIL.

The rearrangement links TRBV7-3 to TRBJ1-1, with a possible D match to TRBD1 (6 bases). The CDR3 consists of 15 residues. Germline CDR1 and CDR2: SGHTA and FQGTGA. The V end lost 5 bases, the J end lost 1 base, and 14 bases lay between the germline ends. The CDR3 here is CASSKTPTGNTEAFF. Here the CDR3 DNA reads TGTGCCAGCAGCAAAACTCCGACAGGGAACACTGAAGCTTTCTTT.

V and J are TRBV5-1 and TRBJ2-7; possibly TRBD2 for D (6 bases). Germline-derived CDR1 and CDR2 are SGHRS and YFSETQ. V lost 6 bases to trimming and J lost 5 bases, with 12 bases between them. The length of the CDR3 is 12 residues. The CDR3 spells CASTHGGHEQYF. The CDR3 nucleotides read TGCGCCAGCACCCACGGGGGACACGAGCAGTACTTC. The entire variable domain, with the rest obtained from reference TRBV5-1 and TRBJ2-7, is as follows: KAGVTQTPRYLIKTRGQQVTLSCSPISGHRSVSWYQQTPGQGLQFLFEYFSETQRNKGNFPGRFSGRQFSNSRSEMNVSTLELGDSALYLCASTHGGHEQYFGPGTRLTVT.

The genes are TRBV6-1 and TRBJ2-1; D may be TRBD1 or TRBD2 (6 bases each). CDR1 MNHNS and CDR2 SASEGT come from the germline V gene. Trimming cost V 6 bases and J 8 bases, with 17 bases left between them. This CDR3 comprises 14 residues. The CDR3, as DNA: TGTGCCAGCAGGGACTACAGGGCCGGGGATGAGCAGTTCTTC. Amino acids: CASRDYRAGDEQFF.

V is TRBV28 and J is TRBJ2-3, with 7 nucleotides matching TRBD1. Unmatched junction bases numbered 6, after V lost 5 bases and J lost 10 bases. From germline, CDR1 is MDHEN and CDR2 SYDVKM. The CDR3 covers 12 residues. CDR3 residues: CASSPRDSPQYF. As DNA, the CDR3 is TGTGCCAGCAGTCCCCGGGACAGCCCGCAGTATTTT.

This clonotype was seen a few times. The rearrangement links TRBV6-2 or TRBV6-3 to TRBJ2-7; D remains ambiguous. The V and J ends lost 2 bases and 0 bases respectively, with 11 bases between them. Per germline, CDR1 MNHEY and CDR2 SVGEGT. The CDR3 is 15 amino acids. This CDR3 is CASSYRVDGSYEQYF. CDR3 DNA sequence: TGTGCCAGCAGTTACCGGGTAGACGGCTCCTACGAGCAGTACTTC.

This clonotype was detected a few times. V is TRBV6-1 and J is TRBJ1-3, with a tentative D call TRBD1 (5 bases). Germline CDR1 reads MNHNS; CDR2 reads SASEGT. The CDR3 sequence is 18 residues long. V was trimmed by 5 bases and J by 0 bases, leaving 20 bases between them. The CDR3, as DNA: TGTGCCAGCAGTCGGATAGGTTTCGGGACTTTCTCTGGAAACACCATATATTTT. Translated: CASSRIGFGTFSGNTIYF.

The rearrangement joins TRBV5-1 to TRBJ1-1; 10 bases fit TRBD1. The CDR3 loop spans 15 amino acids. The J segment lost 6 bases and the V segment lost 2 bases, leaving 7 bases of the junction unmatched. Per the germline V gene, CDR1 is SGHRS and CDR2 is YFSETQ. CDR3 nucleotides: TGCGCCAGCAGCTTAGAAGGGACAGGGGAGCCTGAAGCTTTCTTT. Translating gives CASSLEGTGEPEAFF.

The sample holds a few counts of this clonotype. The chain joins TRBV24-1 to TRBJ2-1; D is ambiguous. The CDR3 runs to 16 residues. Trimming took 0 bases from V and 0 from J, leaving 8 bases between them. The V gene's germline CDR1 is KGHDR and CDR2 SFDVKD. The CDR3: CATSDLTGSSYNEQFF. In DNA form, the CDR3 reads TGTGCCACCAGTGATTTGACGGGTAGCTCCTACAATGAGCAGTTCTTC.

The J gene is TRBJ2-2, the V gene TRBV5-1; 8 bases match TRBD2. The CDR3 has 18 residues. J gave up 2 bases and V 1 base, and 10 bases lay outside the gene matches. Germline V CDR1 and CDR2: SGHRS, YFSETQ. The CDR3 DNA reads as TGCGCCAGCAGCTTGTTGGTTTGGCGGGAGGCCAACACCGGGGAGCTGTTTTTT. Protein: CASSLLVWREANTGELFF. Supplemented by reference TRBV5-1 and TRBJ2-2, the full variable domain reads KAGVTQTPRYLIKTRGQQVTLSCSPISGHRSVSWYQQTPGQGLQFLFEYFSETQRNKGNFPGRFSGRQFSNSRSEMNVSTLELGDSALYLCASSLLVWREANTGELFFGEGSRLTVL.